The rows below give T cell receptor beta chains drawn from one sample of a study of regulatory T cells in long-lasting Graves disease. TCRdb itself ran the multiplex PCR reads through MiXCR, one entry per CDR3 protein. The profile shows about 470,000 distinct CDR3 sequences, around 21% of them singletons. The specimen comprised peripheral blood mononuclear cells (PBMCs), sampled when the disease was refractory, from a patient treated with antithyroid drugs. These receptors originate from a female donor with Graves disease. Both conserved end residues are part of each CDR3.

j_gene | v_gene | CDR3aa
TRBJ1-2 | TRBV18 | CASSTGTGNGYTF
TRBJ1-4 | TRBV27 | CASSLSWLNEKLFF
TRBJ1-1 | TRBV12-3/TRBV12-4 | CASSLKTGGGTEAFF
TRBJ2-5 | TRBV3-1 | CASSPRGETQYF
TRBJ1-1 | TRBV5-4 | CASSLAPKAPTEAFF
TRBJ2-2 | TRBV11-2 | CASSAGQGVAGELFF
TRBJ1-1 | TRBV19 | CASSIMAGLGNTEAFF
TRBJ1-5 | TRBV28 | CASSAPGTGQQPQHF
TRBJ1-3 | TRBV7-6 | CASSLNGQYSGNTIYF
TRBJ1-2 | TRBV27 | CASSFSGTGSGYTF
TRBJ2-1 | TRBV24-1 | CATSDPGLAGDNEQFF
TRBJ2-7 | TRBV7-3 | CASSLTGSDTYEQYF
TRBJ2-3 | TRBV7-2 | CASSGRMDTQYF
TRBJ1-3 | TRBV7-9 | CASSSTTGKSDTIYF
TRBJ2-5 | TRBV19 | CASSISGMKTQYF
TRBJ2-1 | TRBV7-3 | CASSLDGPLDEQFF
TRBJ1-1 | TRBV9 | CASSTGTANEAFF
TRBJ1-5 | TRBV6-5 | CASSYIRGPSRYSNQPQHF
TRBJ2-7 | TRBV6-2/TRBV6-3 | CASSRGLAGRGYEQYF
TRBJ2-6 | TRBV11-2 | CASSLGDESSGANVLTF
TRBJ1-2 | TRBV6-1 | CASSPGQGIARHGYTF
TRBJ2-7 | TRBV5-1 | CASSSYFPLYEQYF
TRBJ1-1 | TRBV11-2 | CASIGDRGPITEAFF
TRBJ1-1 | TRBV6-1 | CASRKHTGLTEAFF
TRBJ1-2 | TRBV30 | CAWSVGNFGYGYTF
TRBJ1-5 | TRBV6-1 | CASSTGARNQPQHF
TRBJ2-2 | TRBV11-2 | CASSRAGETYTGELFF
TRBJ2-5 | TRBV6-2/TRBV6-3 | CASSNSAGKETQYF
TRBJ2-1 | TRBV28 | CASSSHQGARNEQFF
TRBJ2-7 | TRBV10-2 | CASSGYPGGGYSYEQYF
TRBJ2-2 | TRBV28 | CAGGQTGTGVNTGELFF
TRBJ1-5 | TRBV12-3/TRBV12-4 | CASSFQGAQPQHF
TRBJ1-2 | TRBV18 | CASFGPGGQGFDYTF
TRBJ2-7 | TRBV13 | CASSIRLAGYEQYF
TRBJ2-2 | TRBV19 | CASSRDGLWTGELFF
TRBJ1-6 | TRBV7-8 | CASSLFPSPLHF
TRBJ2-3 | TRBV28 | CASSVLAGESDTQYF
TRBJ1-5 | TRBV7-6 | CASSPDRGPLQPQHF
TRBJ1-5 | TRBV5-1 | CASSQVYSNQPQHF
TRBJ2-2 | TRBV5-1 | CASSLDPSGYTGGLFF
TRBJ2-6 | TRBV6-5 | CASSYGWGSGANVLTF
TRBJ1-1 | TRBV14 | CASSQEAFTMNTEAFF
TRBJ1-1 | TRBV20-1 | CSARVPGAMNTEAFF
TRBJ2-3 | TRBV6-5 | CASSYSVPWDSQRTDTQYF
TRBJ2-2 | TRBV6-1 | CASTEGGGELTF
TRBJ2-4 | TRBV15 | CATSRGTTVKLLF
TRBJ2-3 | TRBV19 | CASRKLAGGPDTQYF
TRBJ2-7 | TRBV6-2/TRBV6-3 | CATLTDNYEQYF
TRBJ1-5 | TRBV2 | CASSERGSSNQPQHF
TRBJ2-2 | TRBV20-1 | CSARAEGEIGELFF
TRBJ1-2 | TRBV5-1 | CASSSGTAYGGYGYTF
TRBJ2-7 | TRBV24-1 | CATSETRAGRDRGEQYF
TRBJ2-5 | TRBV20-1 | CSARGSGRAGETQYF
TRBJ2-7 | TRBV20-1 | CSARGVSGTYPYEQYF
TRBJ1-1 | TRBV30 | CAWSIVSAAATEAFF
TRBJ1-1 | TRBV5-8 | CASSYPEAFF
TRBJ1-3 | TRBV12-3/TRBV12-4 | CASSSSGGFGNTIYF
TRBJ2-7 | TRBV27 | CASSFGLTYEQYF
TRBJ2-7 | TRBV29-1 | CSVATFSSSYEQYF
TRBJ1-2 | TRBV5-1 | CASSFQPQGDGYTF